The clone carrying this T cell receptor (beta chain) was seen only a few times. Full-length variable regions came from constant-region reverse primers plus semi-nested Nested Universal Primer A PCR. TCRdb reanalysed the 5' RACE reads using MiXCR and keeps one entry per CDR3 protein. The table records about 43,000 distinct CDR3 sequences, 29% of them present only once. The CDR3 contains 14 residues. Looked up from germline, CDR1 is SNHLY and CDR2 is FYNNEI. The germline V and J ends were trimmed by 6 bases and 4 bases, with 15 bases remaining between them. The sequence was obtained from a female donor with breast cancer. Sequencing was done on a sample of memory CD4+ T cells sorted from a lymph node. Subset meaning: memory CD4+ T cells, CD4+CD45RO+CD25-. The J gene is TRBJ1-2, the V gene TRBV2; tentatively, D is TRBD1 (6 bases). This CDR3 is CASRRAGEGYGYTF. CDR3 DNA: TGTGCCAGCAGGAGGGCAGGGGAGGGCTATGGCTACACCTTC.